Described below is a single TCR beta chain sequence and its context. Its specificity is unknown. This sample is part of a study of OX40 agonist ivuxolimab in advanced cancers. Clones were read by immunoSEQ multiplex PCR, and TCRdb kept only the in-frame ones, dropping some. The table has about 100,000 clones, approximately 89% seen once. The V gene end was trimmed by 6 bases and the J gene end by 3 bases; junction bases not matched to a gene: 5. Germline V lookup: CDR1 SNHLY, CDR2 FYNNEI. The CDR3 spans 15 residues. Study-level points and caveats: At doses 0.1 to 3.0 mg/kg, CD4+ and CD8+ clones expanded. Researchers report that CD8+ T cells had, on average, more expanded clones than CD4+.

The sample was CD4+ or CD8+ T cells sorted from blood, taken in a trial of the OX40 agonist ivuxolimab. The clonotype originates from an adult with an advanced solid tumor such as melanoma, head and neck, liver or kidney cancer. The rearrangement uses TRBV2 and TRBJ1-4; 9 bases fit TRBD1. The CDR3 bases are TGTGCCAGCAGACCGGACAGGGGTGCTAATGAAAAACTGTTTTTT. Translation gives CASRPDRGANEKLFF.